This T cell receptor beta chain came from a study of blood T cell repertoires in COVID-19. Germline V gives CDR1 KGHSY, CDR2 FQNENV. This CDR3 is 13 amino acids long. V was shortened by 2 bases and J by 2 bases, with 6 bases between the two germline ends. The assay was immunoSEQ multiplex PCR, and TCRdb's table has in-frame clones only and misses some. The sample includes around 240,000 clones, 75% to 85% of them seen just once. Specimen: peripheral blood. The chain uses TRBV16 and TRBJ1-2, with TRBD1 as a possible D gene (5 bases). This clonotype originated in a woman aged 40 to 50 who had recovered from COVID-19. The CDR3 DNA is TGTGCCAGCAGCCAACAGGGAAACTATGGCTACACCTTC. It is translated as CASSQQGNYGYTF.